The 26 T cell receptor beta chains below were found in one sample sequenced in a study of T cells in localized non-small cell lung cancer (dated by TCRdb to 2019 to 2021). Library creation used the immunoSEQ multiplex PCR assay. Held by TCRdb, this immuneACCESS table contains in-frame sequences only and omits some clones. Under half of the omission traces to an unresolved V gene where checked; the cause of the rest is unknown. The sample profile shows about a thousand clones; about 19% of them were found once. The ten most abundant clones make up roughly 12% of the sample. This specimen was lung tumor tissue, taken before any cancer treatment. These receptors all stem from a man aged 35-69 years with stage II squamous cell lung carcinoma.

The rearrangement uses TRBV2 and TRBJ1-2, with D tentatively TRBD1 (5 bases). Per germline, CDR1 SNHLY and CDR2 FYNNEI. This CDR3 spans 17 amino acids. V was pared by 6 bases and J by 0 bases, with 20 bases between. As DNA, the CDR3 is TGTGCCAGCAGCCTTACCCCCACAGGTCCAGCTAACTATGGCTACACCTTC. Protein sequence: CASSLTPTGPANYGYTF.

This clone came up a few times. V and J are TRBV28 and TRBJ2-7; TRBD1 or TRBD2 may be the D gene (5 bases each). Trimming took off 3 bases at V and 7 bases at J, with 28 bases between the two ends. Germline values: CDR1 MDHEN, CDR2 SYDVKM. The CDR3 contains 18 residues. CDR3 residues: CASSLYPGTALRVGEQYF. The CDR3 nucleotides are TGTGCCAGCAGTTTGTATCCAGGGACGGCCCTCCGGGTTGGGGAGCAGTACTTC. Based on the CDR3 plus reference TRBV28 and TRBJ2-7, the full variable domain is DVKVTQSSRYLVKRTGEKVFLECVQDMDHENMFWYRQDPGLGLRLIYFSYDVKMKEKGDIPEGYSVSREKKERFSLILESASTNQTSMYLCASSLYPGTALRVGEQYFGPGTRLTVT.

The chain combines TRBV28 with TRBJ2-7; 7 nucleotides match TRBD1. The germline gives CDR1 MDHEN, CDR2 SYDVKM. The CDR3 contains 15 residues. Losses at the gene ends were 4 bases for V and 2 bases for J; bases not matched to a gene: 8. The DNA of the CDR3 is TGTGCCAGCAGTTCGAGGGGGCGTCACGCCTACGAGCAGTACTTC. Translating gives CASSSRGRHAYEQYF.

CDR3 bases: TGTGCTTTGTCAAATAGGGACAGGGTGACCGGGGAGCTGTTTTTT. Residues: CALSNRDRVTGELFF. The chain couples TRBV30 to TRBJ2-2; TRBD1 aligns across 9 bases. Germline V gene sequence: CDR1 GTSNPN, CDR2 SVGIG (reference sequence). The CDR3 spans 15 residues.

This clone is categorized as large. The gene calls are TRBV28 and TRBJ2-1; 8 bases agree with TRBD1. V lost 3 bases to trimming and J lost 6 bases; unmatched junction nucleotides: 7. Germline-derived CDR1 and CDR2 are MDHEN and SYDVKM. The CDR3 loop spans 15 amino acids. CDR3 protein: CASSLLGQVGNEQFF. The CDR3 DNA reads TGTGCCAGCAGTTTGTTGGGACAGGTTGGCAATGAGCAGTTCTTC.

V usage is TRBV5-1 and J usage is TRBJ1-1; D ambiguous. The CDR3 is made up of 14 amino acids. Germline V gene lookup returns CDR1 SGHRS and CDR2 YFSETQ. V shed 4 bases and J shed 4 bases, with 14 bases lying between them. The CDR3 DNA reads TGCGCCAGCAGCCCGGGCGGGAAGACCACTGAAGCTTTCTTT. Its translation: CASSPGGKTTEAFF.

This chain connects TRBV18 to TRBJ1-2, with TRBD1 as a possible D gene (6 bases). Germline CDR1 KGHSH, CDR2 LQKENI. This CDR3 contains 15 residues. The germline V and J ends were trimmed by 2 bases and 6 bases, with 16 bases remaining between them. The CDR3 sequence: CASSPSSGGGDGYTF. The CDR3 DNA is TGTGCCAGCTCACCATCCTCCGGGGGCGGGGATGGCTACACCTTC.

The V call is TRBV9, the J call TRBJ1-1, with D perhaps TRBD1 (6 bases). The CDR3 consists of 14 residues. V lost 3 bases and J 7 bases, leaving 16 bases between the germline ends. Germline-derived CDR1 and CDR2 are SGDLS and YYNGEE. Here the CDR3 reads CASSEAQGSVEAFF. The CDR3 DNA reads as TGTGCCAGCAGCGAGGCGCAGGGGTCGGTTGAAGCTTTCTTT.

This clone is large within its sample. The genes are TRBV9 and TRBJ2-1; D uncertain. The CDR3 is 18 amino acids. CDR1 and CDR2 from the germline V gene are SGDLS and YYNGEE. Between the trimmed V and J ends, which lost 3 bases and 0 bases, there was a span of 19 bases. The CDR3 DNA reads TGTGCCAGCAGCGCCGATTCAAGAGGTGGATTCTCCTACAATGAGCAGTTCTTC. Its protein is CASSADSRGGFSYNEQFF.

This clone was counted between two and nine times. The chain carries TRBV6-8 and TRBJ2-5, with TRBD2 identical over 12 bases. Germline loops: CDR1 MNHGY, CDR2 SAAAGT. The length of the CDR3 is 19 residues. V shed 6 bases and J 1 base; nucleotides not matched to a gene: 15. The CDR3 reads CASRKWLAGGRGVQETQYF. Here the CDR3 DNA reads TGTGCCAGCAGGAAATGGCTAGCGGGAGGGAGAGGGGTCCAAGAGACCCAGTACTTC.

The chain uses TRBV28 and TRBJ2-2; tentatively, D is TRBD2 (5 bases). The CDR3 has 14 residues. CDR1 and CDR2 (germline): MDHEN, SYDVKM. The germline V and J ends were trimmed by 6 bases and 6 bases, with 14 bases remaining between them. The DNA for the CDR3 is TGTGCCAGCAGAACCCAACTAGTACCCGGGGAGCTGTTTTTT. As protein: CASRTQLVPGELFF.

The V gene is TRBV4-1, the J gene TRBJ1-1; no clear D. The V gene lost 0 bases and the J gene lost 10 bases, with 15 bases spanning the gap. Germline CDR1 is MGHRA and CDR2 is YSYEKL. The CDR3 is 14 amino acids. DNA for the CDR3: TGCGCCAGCAGCCAAGAAAGAACAGCCCTTCGAGCTTTCTTT. Its translation: CASSQERTALRAFF.

This clone is classed as medium-sized. This sequence joins TRBV11-3 and TRBJ1-1; tentatively, D is TRBD1 (5 bases). The CDR3 spans 15 residues. V lost 8 bases and J 6 bases, leaving 22 bases between the germline ends. Germline CDR1 reads SGHNT; CDR2 reads YENEEA. This CDR3 reads CASPQPHQGTSEAFF. DNA for the CDR3: TGTGCCAGCCCCCAGCCCCATCAGGGTACCTCTGAAGCTTTCTTT.

This clone is medium-sized within its sample. The chain employs TRBV11-3 and TRBJ2-2, with D possibly TRBD2 on 5 matching bases. Trimming stripped 1 base from V and 5 bases from J, with 14 bases between. CDR1 is SGHNT, CDR2 YENEEA, per germline. The CDR3 is 16 amino acids. CDR3 DNA: TGTGCCAGCAGCTTAGGCACTAGTAGTGGAACCGGGGAGCTGTTTTTT. This codes for CASSLGTSSGTGELFF.

This clone is classed as large. The chain joins TRBV9 to TRBJ2-7, with a weak D call TRBD1 (6 bases). This CDR3 has 13 amino acids. V was shortened by 5 bases and J by 6 bases, with 15 bases between the two germline ends. Per germline, CDR1 SGDLS and CDR2 YYNGEE. CDR3 bases: TGTGCCAGCAGTGCATTCACAGGGAGCGAGCAGTACTTC. Its translation: CASSAFTGSEQYF.

The V and J genes are TRBV18 and TRBJ1-1; weak D call: TRBD1 (6 bases). The CDR3 consists of 15 residues. The germline V gene has CDR1 KGHSH and CDR2 LQKENI. With 5 bases removed from V and 0 bases from J, the gap between germline ends came to 13 bases. The CDR3 nucleotides are TGTGCCAGCTCAACCGGCCAGGGGATGAACACTGAAGCTTTCTTT. Protein sequence: CASSTGQGMNTEAFF.

This rearrangement joins TRBV21-1 to TRBJ1-3; the table names TRBD1, a call not compared with the DNA. TRBV21-1 is noted as a pseudogene. CDR3 length: 14 amino acids. The CDR3 region is CASSLGLSGNTIYF. In DNA, the CDR3 is TGTGCCAGCAGCTTGGGGCTCTCTGGAAACACCATATATTTT.

The chain couples TRBV6-7 to TRBJ2-1, with 9 nucleotides matching TRBD1. TRBV6-7 is annotated as an ORF whose role is uncertain. V lost 5 bases to trimming and J lost 5 bases; unmatched junction nucleotides: 10. This CDR3 is built from 16 residues. The CDR3 sequence: CASSGAGTGLNNEQFF. DNA of the CDR3: TGTGCCAGCAGTGGGGCCGGGACAGGGCTAAACAATGAGCAGTTCTTC.

The rearrangement uses TRBV6-8 and TRBJ2-7; maybe TRBD2 (7 bases). Germline V lookup: CDR1 MNHGY, CDR2 SAAAGT. CDR3 length equals 16 residues. The V and J ends lost 6 bases and 2 bases respectively, with 20 bases between them. The CDR3 sequence: CASSPIIGGAPYEQYF. The DNA for the CDR3 is TGTGCCAGCAGCCCTATTATAGGGGGGGCCCCCTACGAGCAGTACTTC.

By its share, this clone is medium-sized. The chain uses TRBV11-3 and TRBJ1-1, with D maybe TRBD1 (6 bases). Germline V lookup: CDR1 SGHNT, CDR2 YENEEA. This CDR3 is 14 amino acids long. Trimming removed 5 bases at V and 7 bases at J, with 17 bases between. CDR3 protein: CASSPQGGGVEAFF. The CDR3 nucleotides read TGTGCCAGCAGCCCTCAAGGAGGGGGAGTTGAAGCTTTCTTT.

This clone has only a few counts. V usage is TRBV7-1 and J usage is TRBJ2-2; no definite D call. TRBV7-1 is flagged as an ORF with uncertain function. With 5 bases removed from V and 5 bases from J, the gap between germline ends came to 9 bases. The CDR3 covers 13 residues. CDR3: CASSIGLTGELFF. DNA for the CDR3: TGTGCCAGCAGCATCGGATTGACCGGGGAGCTGTTTTTT.

In this sample, this clone turned up a few times. The chain links TRBV18 to TRBJ2-7; 8 bases agree with TRBD2. CDR3 length equals 15 residues. Germline V gives CDR1 KGHSH, CDR2 LQKENI. The V gene end was trimmed by 3 bases and the J gene end by 2 bases; junction bases not matched to a gene: 6. In nucleotides, the CDR3 is TGTGCCAGCTCACCCCGCGAGCGGGGGCCCTACGAGCAGTACTTC. As protein: CASSPRERGPYEQYF.

Remarks on this clone: Within the sample, other DNA sequences also encode this same CDR3. The V call is TRBV11-3, the J call TRBJ1-5, with D hard to call. CDR3 length: 15 amino acids. Trimming cost V 3 bases and J 3 bases, with 12 bases left between them. Germline values: CDR1 SGHNT, CDR2 YENEEA. The CDR3 DNA reads as TGTGCCAGCAGCTTGGTTGGGCAGAACAATCAGCCCCAGCATTTT. This codes for CASSLVGQNNQPQHF. The complete variable domain, with remaining parts taken from reference TRBV11-3 and TRBJ1-5, reads EAGVVQSPRYKIIEKKQPVAFWCNPISGHNTLYWYLQNLGQGPELLIRYENEEAVDDSQLPKDRFSAERLKGVDSTLKIQPAELGDSAVYLCASSLVGQNNQPQHFGDGTRLSIL.

V gene TRBV28 combines with J gene TRBJ2-7; 7 positions match TRBD1. The V segment lost 6 bases and the J segment 6 bases; nucleotides outside the gene matches: 11. The CDR3 extends over 14 amino acids. Looked up from germline, CDR1 is MDHEN and CDR2 is SYDVKM. CDR3 region: CASRGQIVTSEQYF. CDR3 sequence (DNA): TGTGCCAGCAGGGGACAGATCGTAACCAGCGAGCAGTACTTC.

This chain joins TRBV15 and TRBJ2-2; TRBD2 matches 9 bases. V was pared by 1 base and J by 7 bases, with 10 bases of the junction left unmatched. Germline V CDR1 and CDR2: LNHNV, YYDKDF (reference sequence). CDR3 size: 17 residues. The CDR3 DNA reads as TGTGCCACCAGCAGAGGGTCTAGCGGGGCGCGGAGCGGGGAGCTGTTTTTT. Its translation: CATSRGSSGARSGELFF. The complete variable domain, with remaining parts taken from reference TRBV15 and TRBJ2-2, reads DAMVIQNPRYQVTQFGKPVTLSCSQTLNHNVMYWYQQKSSQAPKLLFHYYDKDFNNEADTPDNFQSRRPNTSFCFLDIRSPGLGDTAMYLCATSRGSSGARSGELFFGEGSRLTVL.

This clone counts as large. V usage is TRBV28 and J usage is TRBJ1-4; no definite D call. The CDR3 extends over 13 amino acids. The ends were cut back, 5 bases at V and 7 bases at J, with 11 bases in the middle. Germline loops: CDR1 MDHEN, CDR2 SYDVKM. CDR3 nucleotide sequence: TGTGCCAGCAGTCGTCGGGAGGCTGAAAAACTGTTTTTT. This encodes CASSRREAEKLFF.